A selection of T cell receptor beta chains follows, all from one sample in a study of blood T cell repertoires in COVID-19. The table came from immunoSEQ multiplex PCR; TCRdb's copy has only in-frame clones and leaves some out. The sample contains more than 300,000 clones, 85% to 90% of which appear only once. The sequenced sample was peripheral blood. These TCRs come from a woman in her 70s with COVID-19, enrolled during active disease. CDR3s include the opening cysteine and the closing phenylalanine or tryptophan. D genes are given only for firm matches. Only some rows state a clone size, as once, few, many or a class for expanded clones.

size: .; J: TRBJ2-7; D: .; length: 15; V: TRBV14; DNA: TGTGCCAGCAGCCAAGATGGCAGGGTCATTCACGAGCAGTACTTC; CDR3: CASSQDGRVIHEQYF
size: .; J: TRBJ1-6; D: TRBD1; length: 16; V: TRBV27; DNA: TGTGCCAGCAGTCCCGACGGCAGGGGGCTTAATTCACCCCTCCACTTT; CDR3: CASSPDGRGLNSPLHF
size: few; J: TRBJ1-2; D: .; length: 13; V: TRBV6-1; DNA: TGTGCCAGCAGTGAGGGACAAACCCATGGCTACACCTTC; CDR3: CASSEGQTHGYTF
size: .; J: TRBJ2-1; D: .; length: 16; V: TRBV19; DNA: TGTGCCAGTAGTATAAGGGGCCGCGACCCCTACAATGAGCAGTTCTTC; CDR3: CASSIRGRDPYNEQFF
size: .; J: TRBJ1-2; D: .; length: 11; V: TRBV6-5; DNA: TGTGCCAGCAGAGATTCAGTGCCCGCCACCTTC; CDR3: CASRDSVPATF
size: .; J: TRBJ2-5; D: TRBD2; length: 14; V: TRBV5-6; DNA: TGTGCCAGCAGCCCGGGGGGGGGCAGAGAGACCCAGTACTTC; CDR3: CASSPGGGRETQYF
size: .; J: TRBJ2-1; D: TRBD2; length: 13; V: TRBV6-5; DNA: TGTGCCAGCAGGCCGCTAGCGGGGAATGAGCAGTTCTTC; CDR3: CASRPLAGNEQFF
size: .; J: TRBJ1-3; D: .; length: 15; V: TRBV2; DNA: TGTGCCAGCAGTTCCGTGTCGGGACACGGAAACACCATATATTTT; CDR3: CASSSVSGHGNTIYF
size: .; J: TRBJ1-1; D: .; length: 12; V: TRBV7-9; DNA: TGTGCCAGCAGCCTAAGTAACACTGAAGCTTTCTTT; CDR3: CASSLSNTEAFF
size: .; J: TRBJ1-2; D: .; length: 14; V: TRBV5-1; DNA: TGCGCCAGCAGTCCATCGGACGGGATTTATGGCTACACCTTC; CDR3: CASSPSDGIYGYTF
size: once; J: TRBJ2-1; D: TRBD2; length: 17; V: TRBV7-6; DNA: TGTGCCAGCAGCCAGGGACTAGCGCGGAGCTCCTACAATGAGCAGTTCTTC; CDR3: CASSQGLARSSYNEQFF